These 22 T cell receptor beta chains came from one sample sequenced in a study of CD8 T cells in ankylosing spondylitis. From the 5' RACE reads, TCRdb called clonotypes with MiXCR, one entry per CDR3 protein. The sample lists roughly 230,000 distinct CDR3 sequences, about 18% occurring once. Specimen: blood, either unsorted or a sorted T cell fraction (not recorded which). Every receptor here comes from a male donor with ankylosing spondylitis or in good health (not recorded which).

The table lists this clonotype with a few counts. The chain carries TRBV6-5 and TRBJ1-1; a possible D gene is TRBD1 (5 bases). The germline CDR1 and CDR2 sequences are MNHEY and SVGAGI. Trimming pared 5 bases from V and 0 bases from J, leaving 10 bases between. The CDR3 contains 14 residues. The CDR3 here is CASSNRGVNTEAFF. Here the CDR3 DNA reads TGTGCCAGCAGTAACCGGGGGGTGAACACTGAAGCTTTCTTT.

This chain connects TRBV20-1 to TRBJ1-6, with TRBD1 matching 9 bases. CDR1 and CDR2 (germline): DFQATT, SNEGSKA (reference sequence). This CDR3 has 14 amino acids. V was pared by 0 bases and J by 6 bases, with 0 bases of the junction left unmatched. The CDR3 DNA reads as TGCAGTGCTAGAGAGGACAGGGGTAATTCACCCCTCCACTTT. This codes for CSAREDRGNSPLHF.

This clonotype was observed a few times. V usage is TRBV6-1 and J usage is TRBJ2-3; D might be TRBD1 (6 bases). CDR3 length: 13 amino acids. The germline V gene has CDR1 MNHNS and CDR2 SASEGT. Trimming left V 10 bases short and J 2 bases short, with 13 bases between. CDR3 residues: CATQQGYTDTQYF. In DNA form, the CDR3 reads TGTGCCACCCAACAGGGTTACACAGATACGCAGTATTTT.

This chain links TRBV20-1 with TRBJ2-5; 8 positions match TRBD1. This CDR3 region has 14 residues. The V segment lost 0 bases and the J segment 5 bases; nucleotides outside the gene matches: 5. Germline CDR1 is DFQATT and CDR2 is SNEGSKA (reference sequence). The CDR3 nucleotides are TGCAGTGCTAGAGAGGACAGGGCCACGGAGACCCAGTACTTC. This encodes CSAREDRATETQYF.

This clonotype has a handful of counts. The CDR3 sequence is CASSYATAGVYNEQFF. CDR3 coding DNA: TGTGCCAGCAGTTACGCCACAGCGGGAGTCTACAATGAGCAGTTCTTC. The chain has TRBV6-5 and TRBJ2-1, with 8 bases fitting TRBD2. Per the germline V gene, CDR1 is MNHEY and CDR2 is SVGAGI. The CDR3 loop spans 16 amino acids. V lost 2 bases, J lost 3 bases, and 6 bases stayed unmatched.

CDR3 nucleotide sequence: TGTGCCAGCAGTTACTTCGGCGGGGCCACAGATACGCAGTATTTT. It translates to CASSYFGGATDTQYF. The rearrangement links TRBV6-5 to TRBJ2-3; the D gene is possibly TRBD2 (6 bases). The germline gives CDR1 MNHEY, CDR2 SVGAGI. The CDR3 loop spans 15 amino acids. Trimming took 1 base from V and 2 from J, leaving 10 bases between them.

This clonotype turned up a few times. CDR3 DNA sequence: TGCAGTGCTAGAGAGACAGGGGGGTTGCCTAACTATGGCTACACCTTC. Residues: CSARETGGLPNYGYTF. The chain is built from TRBV20-1 and TRBJ1-2, with TRBD1 matching 9 bases. J was trimmed by 0 bases and V by 0 bases; bases with no gene match: 5. The CDR3 has 16 amino acids. Germline V gives CDR1 DFQATT, CDR2 SNEGSKA (reference sequence).

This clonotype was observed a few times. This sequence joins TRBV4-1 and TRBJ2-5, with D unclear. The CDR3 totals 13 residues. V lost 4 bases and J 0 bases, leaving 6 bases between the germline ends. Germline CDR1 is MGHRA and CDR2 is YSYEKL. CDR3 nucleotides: TGCGCCAGCAGCCTCCCGGACCAAGAGACCCAGTACTTC. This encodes CASSLPDQETQYF.

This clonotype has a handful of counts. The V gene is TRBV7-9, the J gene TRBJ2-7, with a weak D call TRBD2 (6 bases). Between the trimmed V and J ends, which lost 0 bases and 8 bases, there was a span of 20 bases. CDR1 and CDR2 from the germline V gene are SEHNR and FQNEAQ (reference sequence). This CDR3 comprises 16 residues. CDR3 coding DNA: TGTGCCAGCAGCTTAGCCCCTGCGGGGACGAACTATAAGCAGTACTTC. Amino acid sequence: CASSLAPAGTNYKQYF.

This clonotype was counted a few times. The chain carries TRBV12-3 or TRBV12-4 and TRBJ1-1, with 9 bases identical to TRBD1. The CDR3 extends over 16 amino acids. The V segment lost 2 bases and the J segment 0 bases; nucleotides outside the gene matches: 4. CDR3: CASSLRDRALNTEAFF. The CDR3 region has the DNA TGTGCCAGCAGTTTAAGGGACAGGGCTCTGAACACTGAAGCTTTCTTT.

The DNA of the CDR3 is TGTGCCATCCGTCCCGGGACTAGCGGGGGGAGCTCCTACAATGAGCAGTTCTTC. Encoded protein: CAIRPGTSGGSSYNEQFF. The chain couples TRBV10-3 to TRBJ2-1, with 15 bases fitting TRBD2. Germline lookup yields CDR1 ENHRY and CDR2 SYGVKD. Trimming took 8 bases from V and 0 from J; bases not matched to a gene: 8. This CDR3 comprises 18 residues.

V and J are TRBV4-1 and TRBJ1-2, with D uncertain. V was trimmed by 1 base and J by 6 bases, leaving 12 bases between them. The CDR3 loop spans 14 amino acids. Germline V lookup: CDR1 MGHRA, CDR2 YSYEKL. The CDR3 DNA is TGCGCCAGCAGCCAAGCGGTTGGGAGAAATGGCTACACCTTC. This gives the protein CASSQAVGRNGYTF.

The CDR3 sequence: CASSQLDRGGYNWDSPLHF. In DNA form, the CDR3 reads TGCGCCAGCAGCCAATTGGACAGGGGCGGCTATAATTGGGATTCACCCCTCCACTTT. This chain connects TRBV4-1 to TRBJ1-6, with TRBD1 identical over 9 bases. Germline V gene data show CDR1 as MGHRA and CDR2 as YSYEKL. The CDR3 totals 19 residues. The J segment lost 8 bases and the V segment lost 2 bases, leaving 16 bases of the junction unmatched.

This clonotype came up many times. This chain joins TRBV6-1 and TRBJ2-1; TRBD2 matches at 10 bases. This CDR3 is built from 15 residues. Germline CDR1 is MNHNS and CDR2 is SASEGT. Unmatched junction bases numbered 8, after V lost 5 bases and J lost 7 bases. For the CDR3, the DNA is TGTGCCAGCAGTCCCGGGGCTAGCGGGAGAAATGAGCAGTTCTTC. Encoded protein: CASSPGASGRNEQFF.

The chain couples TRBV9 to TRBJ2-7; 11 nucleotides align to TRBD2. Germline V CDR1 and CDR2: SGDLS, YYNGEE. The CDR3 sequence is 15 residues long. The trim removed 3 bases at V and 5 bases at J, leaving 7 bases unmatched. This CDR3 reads CASSGLAGGPHEQYF. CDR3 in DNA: TGTGCCAGCAGCGGATTAGCGGGAGGGCCCCACGAGCAGTACTTC. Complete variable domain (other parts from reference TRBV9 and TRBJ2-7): DSGVTQTPKHLITATGQRVTLRCSPRSGDLSVYWYQQSLDQGLQFLIQYYNGEERAKGNILERFSAQQFPDLHSELNLSSLELGDSALYFCASSGLAGGPHEQYFGPGTRLTVT.

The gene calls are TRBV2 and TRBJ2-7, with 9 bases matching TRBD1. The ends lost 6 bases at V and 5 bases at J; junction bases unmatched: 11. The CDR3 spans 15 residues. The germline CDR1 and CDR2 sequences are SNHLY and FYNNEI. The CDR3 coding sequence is TGTGCCAGCAGGGAACCGGGACAGGGTCACGACGAGCAGTACTTC. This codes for CASREPGQGHDEQYF.

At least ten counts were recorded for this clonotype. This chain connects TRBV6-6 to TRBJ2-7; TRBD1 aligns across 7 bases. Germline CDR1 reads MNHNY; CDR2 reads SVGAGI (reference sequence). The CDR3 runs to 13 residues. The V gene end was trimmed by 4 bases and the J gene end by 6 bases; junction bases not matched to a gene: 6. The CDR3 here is CASSFEQGSEQYF. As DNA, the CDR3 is TGTGCCAGCAGTTTCGAACAGGGGTCCGAGCAGTACTTC.

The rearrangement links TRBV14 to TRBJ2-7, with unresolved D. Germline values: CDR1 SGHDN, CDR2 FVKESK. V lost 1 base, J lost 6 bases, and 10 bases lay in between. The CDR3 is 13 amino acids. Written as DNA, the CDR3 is TGTGCCAGCAGCCAAGTTCAGGTTGGCGAGCAGTACTTC. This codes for CASSQVQVGEQYF.

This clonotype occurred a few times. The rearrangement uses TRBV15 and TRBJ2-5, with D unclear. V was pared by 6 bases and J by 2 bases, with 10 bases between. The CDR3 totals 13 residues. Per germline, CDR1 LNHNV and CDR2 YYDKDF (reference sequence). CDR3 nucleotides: TGTGCCACCAGGGGGTCCCCACAAGAGACCCAGTACTTC. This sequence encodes CATRGSPQETQYF.

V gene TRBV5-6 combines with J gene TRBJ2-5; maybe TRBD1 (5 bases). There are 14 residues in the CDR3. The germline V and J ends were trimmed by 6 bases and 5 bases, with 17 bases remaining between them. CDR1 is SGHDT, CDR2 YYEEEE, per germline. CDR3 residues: CASTSQGWAETQYF. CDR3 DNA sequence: TGTGCCAGCACTTCTCAGGGTTGGGCTGAGACCCAGTACTTC.

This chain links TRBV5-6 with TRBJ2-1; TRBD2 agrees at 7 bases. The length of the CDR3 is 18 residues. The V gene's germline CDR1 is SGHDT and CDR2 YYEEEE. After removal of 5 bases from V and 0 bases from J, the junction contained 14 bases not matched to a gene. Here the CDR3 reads CASSLTSARYSSYNEQFF. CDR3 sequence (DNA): TGTGCCAGCAGTTTAACTAGCGCCCGGTATAGCTCCTACAATGAGCAGTTCTTC.

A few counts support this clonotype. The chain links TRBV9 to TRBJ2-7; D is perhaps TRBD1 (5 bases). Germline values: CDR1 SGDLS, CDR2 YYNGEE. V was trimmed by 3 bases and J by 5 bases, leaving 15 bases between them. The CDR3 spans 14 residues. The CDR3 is CASSAAQWGHEQYF. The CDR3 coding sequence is TGTGCCAGCAGCGCCGCCCAATGGGGCCACGAGCAGTACTTC.